The entry below describes one TCR beta chain. The data were obtained in a study of cytomegalovirus exposure and HLA in healthy donors. This PCR relied on a set of 60 Vbeta primers and 13 Jbeta primers. The repertoire was sequenced with immunoSEQ multiplex PCR; TCRdb's copy has only in-frame clones and lacks some. The sample records roughly 130,000 clones, 65% to 90% being singletons. The CDR3 runs 17 residues. CDR1 SGHDT and CDR2 YYEEEE come from the germline V gene. Trimming pared 4 bases from V and 0 bases from J, leaving 16 bases between. V and J are TRBV5-6 and TRBJ1-4; unclear D gene. The sequencing sample was made of PBMCs. This clonotype originated in a young man in good health and CMV-seronegative. The DNA for the CDR3 is TGTGCCAGCAGCACCTTCAGGATGGATTCAACTAATGAAAAACTGTTTTTT. Protein sequence: CASSTFRMDSTNEKLFF.